This T cell receptor beta chain appears in the sequencing data of a study of T-cell reconstitution after alpha-beta-depleted transplantation in children. General study points: After transplant, at about two months, alpha-beta T cells were reportedly derived from several hundred expanded graft clones. In some patients, recipient T cells and intrathymic progenitors surviving conditioning explained high day-60 diversity. T-cell numbers and diversity one year post-transplant derived largely from freshly generated T cells.

This clonotype was seen at least ten times. As yet, its antigen is unknown. J lost 0 bases, V lost 6 bases, and 3 bases had no gene match. This CDR3 contains 14 residues. Germline V CDR1 and CDR2: SNHLY, FYNNEI. Preparation of the TCRbeta library was carried out with unique molecular identifiers. TCRdb called the PCR reads again in MiXCR, with one record for every CDR3 protein. The sample lists about 48,000 distinct CDR3 sequences, approximately 6% occurring once. This chain links TRBV2 with TRBJ2-7; 9 nucleotides align to TRBD2. Sequenced here: PBMCs, mostly from graft donor cells, sampled 60 days after TCRalphabeta/CD19-depleted stem cell transplant. This clonotype was sampled from a female patient aged 2 to 10 who had a stem cell transplant for aplastic anemia, so the T cells may come from the graft donor. The DNA for the CDR3 is TGTGCCAGCAGAGGACTAGCGACCTCCTACGAGCAGTACTTC. Translated: CASRGLATSYEQYF.